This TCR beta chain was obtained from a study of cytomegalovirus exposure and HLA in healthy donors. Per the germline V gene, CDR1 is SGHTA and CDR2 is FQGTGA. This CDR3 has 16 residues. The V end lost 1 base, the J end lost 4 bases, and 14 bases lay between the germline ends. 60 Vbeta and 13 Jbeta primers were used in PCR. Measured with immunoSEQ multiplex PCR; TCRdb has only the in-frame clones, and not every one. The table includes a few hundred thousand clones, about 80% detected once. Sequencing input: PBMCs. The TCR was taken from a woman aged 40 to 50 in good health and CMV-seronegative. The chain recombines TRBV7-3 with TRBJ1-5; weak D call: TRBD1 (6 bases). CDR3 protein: CASSLISRGYNQPQHF. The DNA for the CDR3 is TGTGCCAGCAGCTTAATAAGCAGGGGCTATAATCAGCCCCAGCATTTT.